Listed below are T cell receptor beta chains from one sample, sequenced in a study of vaccination and CD4 T cells after COVID-19. No antigen has been assigned to these receptors. Each CDR3 protein is one row after TCRdb ran MiXCR on the PCR reads. The table includes thousands of distinct CDR3 sequences, 60% to 70% detected once. Input material: CD4+ T cells from blood, cultured in vitro. The receptors derive from a human donor who had recovered from COVID-19. The CDR3 runs from the conserved cysteine through the conserved F or W. D genes are given only for firm matches. For some rows the clone size is stated as once, few or many, or as a class when expanded; others skip it.

-,TRBV19,-,TRBJ2-7,TGTGCCAGTAGTCGGGCAGGATCCTACGAGCAGTACTTC,CASSRAGSYEQYF
TRBD1,TRBV20-1,-,TRBJ1-2,TGCAGTGCTAGAGATCGTCCGGACAGGGAAGGTGGCTACACCTTC,CSARDRPDREGGYTF
TRBD1,TRBV7-2,few,TRBJ1-6,TGTGCCAGCAGCTTAGTCCTTCCGGGACAGGGGGAGTATTCACCCCTCCACTTT,CASSLVLPGQGEYSPLHF
-,TRBV7-9,once,TRBJ1-6,TGTGCCAGCAGCTTACACGAAAACGATAATTCACCCCTCCACTTT,CASSLHENDNSPLHF
-,TRBV12-3/TRBV12-4,large,TRBJ1-5,TGTGCCAGCAGTTTGACCAGTCGCAATCAGCCCCAGCATTTT,CASSLTSRNQPQHF
-,TRBV20-1,-,TRBJ2-3,TGCAGTGCTAGATCGCGGGAAGGGTGGACAGATACGCAGTATTTT,CSARSREGWTDTQYF
TRBD2,TRBV20-1,-,TRBJ2-3,TGCAGTGCTAGAGCGTTAGCGGGAGGGCCACGGGGACCAGATACGCAGTATTTT,CSARALAGGPRGPDTQYF
TRBD2,TRBV6-2/TRBV6-3,-,TRBJ2-5,TGTGCCAGCAGACCCGGAATAGGTAGCGGGAGGGTCTCCCGCCAAGAGACCCAGTACTTC,CASRPGIGSGRVSRQETQYF
-,TRBV10-3,-,TRBJ2-5,TGTGCCATCAGTGACACGGAGACCCAGTACTTC,CAISDTETQYF
TRBD1,TRBV11-3,few,TRBJ1-3,TGTGCCAGCGGAGCGGGACAGGGAAACACCATATATTTT,CASGAGQGNTIYF
TRBD1,TRBV20-1,-,TRBJ1-2,TGCAGTGCTAGAGGGACAGGGGTTGGCTACACCTTC,CSARGTGVGYTF
TRBD2,TRBV2,once,TRBJ2-3,TGTGCCAGCAGTGGGGCAGGACTAGCGACAGATACGCAGTATTTT,CASSGAGLATDTQYF
TRBD2,TRBV6-4,-,TRBJ2-3,TGTGCCAGCAGTGAATCTAGCGGGGGGACAGATACGCAGTATTTT,CASSESSGGTDTQYF
-,TRBV20-1,-,TRBJ2-7,TGCAGTGCTAGTCCGGGGGTCACCTACGAGCAGTACTTC,CSASPGVTYEQYF
-,TRBV15,-,TRBJ2-3,TGTGCCACCAGCGGCAACCGATACACAGATACGCAGTATTTT,CATSGNRYTDTQYF
-,TRBV2,-,TRBJ1-5,TGTGCCAGCAGTGAAGACGTCGGTCAGCCCCAGCATTTT,CASSEDVGQPQHF
TRBD2,TRBV7-3,-,TRBJ2-3,TGTGCCAGCAGCCCACACGAGCGGGGGAGCACAGATACGCAGTATTTT,CASSPHERGSTDTQYF
-,TRBV20-1,large,TRBJ1-5,TGCAGTGCTGGGCGGGCAGACCCCAATCAGCCCCAGCATTTT,CSAGRADPNQPQHF
TRBD1,TRBV6-1,-,TRBJ1-2,TGTGCCAGCACCAGACAGGGCGGCTATGGCTACACCTTC,CASTRQGGYGYTF
TRBD2,TRBV6-5,-,TRBJ2-2,TGTGCCAGCAGTTACACCGGGGGGGCCGGGGAGCTGTTTTTT,CASSYTGGAGELFF
-,TRBV29-1,-,TRBJ1-2,TGCAGCGCGACAGAGAACTATGGCTACACCTTC,CSATENYGYTF
-,TRBV27,few,TRBJ1-1,TGTGCCAGCAGTCCCATAATTATGGTCACTGAAGCTTTCTTT,CASSPIIMVTEAFF
TRBD2,TRBV6-5,-,TRBJ2-1,TGTGCCAGCAGTTACTCGATGACGACTAGCGGGTCCAATGAGCAGTTCTTC,CASSYSMTTSGSNEQFF
TRBD1,TRBV20-1,-,TRBJ1-1,TGCAGTGCCAGACAGGGTGGTACTGAAGCTTTCTTT,CSARQGGTEAFF
-,TRBV11-3,-,TRBJ2-3,TGTGCCAGCAGCTTTTGTCAGTACGGGGGATGCACAGATACGCAGTATTTT,CASSFCQYGGCTDTQYF
-,TRBV6-5,-,TRBJ1-1,TGTGCCAGCAGTTACGACGGGGCAGGTACTGAAGCTTTCTTT,CASSYDGAGTEAFF
-,TRBV9,-,TRBJ1-2,TGTGCCAGCAGCCCCCGCTTCCTGAGTGGCTACACCTTC,CASSPRFLSGYTF
-,TRBV2,-,TRBJ2-7,TGTGCCAGCAGTTGGGACCGCGCAAGGGAGCAGTACTTC,CASSWDRAREQYF
-,TRBV9,-,TRBJ2-3,TGTGCCAGCAGCGCTAGTAGGGATACGCAGTATTTT,CASSASRDTQYF
TRBD2,TRBV7-3,-,TRBJ2-3,TGTGCCAGCAGCAGGACTAGCGGGGACACAGATACGCAGTATTTT,CASSRTSGDTDTQYF
TRBD1,TRBV4-3,-,TRBJ1-2,TGCGCCAGCAGCCTAACGACAGGGGGAGACGTTGGCTACACCTTC,CASSLTTGGDVGYTF
-,TRBV19,-,TRBJ2-3,TGTGCCAGTAGTATTCACCCCCTCACAGATACGCAGTATTTT,CASSIHPLTDTQYF
TRBD2,TRBV6-1,-,TRBJ2-3,TGTGCCAGCAGAAACCTCCGTCGGCGGGGGAGCACAGATACGCAGTATTTT,CASRNLRRRGSTDTQYF
-,TRBV7-9,-,TRBJ2-5,TGCGCCAGCAGCTTGGCCGGACAGCAAGAGACCCAGTACTTC,CASSLAGQQETQYF
TRBD2,TRBV20-1,-,TRBJ2-3,TGCAGTGCTAGCCGACTAGCCACAGGACCGCGGGATACGCAGTATTTT,CSASRLATGPRDTQYF
-,TRBV20-1,-,TRBJ2-3,TGCAGTGCTGGCCTCCCGGGGCCTAGCACAGATACGCAGTATTTT,CSAGLPGPSTDTQYF
-,TRBV20-1,-,TRBJ2-2,TGCAGTGCTAGAGATTCTAGACGATATACAGGGTTGGAGGGGGAGCTGTTTTTT,CSARDSRRYTGLEGELFF
TRBD2,TRBV20-1,-,TRBJ2-5,TGCAGTGCCCCGGCGGGGCTAGCGGGAGGCGGGGGGGAGACCCAGTACTTC,CSAPAGLAGGGGETQYF
-,TRBV7-2,-,TRBJ2-5,TGTGCCAGCAGCTTAGTAGGTGGGCAGCGGACTTTACAAGAGACCCAGTACTTC,CASSLVGGQRTLQETQYF
-,TRBV20-1,-,TRBJ2-5,TGCAGTGCTAGGATGTGGGGTGTCTCTCAAGAGACCCAGTACTTC,CSARMWGVSQETQYF
-,TRBV20-1,-,TRBJ1-6,TGCAGTGCTAGCTTATGGGGGGACACCTATAATTCACCCCTCCACTTT,CSASLWGDTYNSPLHF
TRBD2,TRBV7-8,-,TRBJ2-3,TGTGCCAGCAGCTTAGACACGACTAGCGGGAGAGCTACAGATACGCAGTATTTT,CASSLDTTSGRATDTQYF